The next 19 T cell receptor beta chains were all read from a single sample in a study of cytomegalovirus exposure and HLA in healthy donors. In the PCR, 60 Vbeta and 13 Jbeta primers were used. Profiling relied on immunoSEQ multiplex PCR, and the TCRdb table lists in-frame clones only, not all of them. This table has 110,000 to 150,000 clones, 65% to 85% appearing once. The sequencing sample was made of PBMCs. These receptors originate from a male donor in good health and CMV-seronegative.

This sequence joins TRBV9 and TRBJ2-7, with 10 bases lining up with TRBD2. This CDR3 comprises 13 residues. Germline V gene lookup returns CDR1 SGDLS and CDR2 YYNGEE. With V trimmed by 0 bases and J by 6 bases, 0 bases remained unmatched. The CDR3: CASSVVAGGEQYF. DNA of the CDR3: TGTGCCAGCAGCGTAGTAGCGGGGGGCGAGCAGTACTTC.

The CDR3, as DNA: TGTGCCAGCAGCCCTGGGACTAGCGTTTGGTGGACCCAGTACTTC. This sequence encodes CASSPGTSVWWTQYF. V is TRBV7-2 and J is TRBJ2-5, with 10 bases identical to TRBD2. The ends lost 5 bases at V and 7 bases at J; junction bases unmatched: 10. There are 15 residues in the CDR3. Looked up from germline, CDR1 is SGHTA and CDR2 is FQGNSA.

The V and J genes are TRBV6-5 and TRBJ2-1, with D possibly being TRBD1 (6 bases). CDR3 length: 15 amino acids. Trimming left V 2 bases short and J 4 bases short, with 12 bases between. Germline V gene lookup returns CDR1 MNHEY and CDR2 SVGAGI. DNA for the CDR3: TGTGCCAGCAGTTACATCGGACAGACGTACAATGAGCAGTTCTTC. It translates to CASSYIGQTYNEQFF.

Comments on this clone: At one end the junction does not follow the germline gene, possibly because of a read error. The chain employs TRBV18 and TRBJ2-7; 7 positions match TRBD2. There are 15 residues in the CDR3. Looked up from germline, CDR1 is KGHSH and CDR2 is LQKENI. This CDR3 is CASSPGGSGSCEQYF. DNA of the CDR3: TGTGCCAGCTCACCAGGCGGGAGTGGGTCCTGCGAGCAGTACTTC.

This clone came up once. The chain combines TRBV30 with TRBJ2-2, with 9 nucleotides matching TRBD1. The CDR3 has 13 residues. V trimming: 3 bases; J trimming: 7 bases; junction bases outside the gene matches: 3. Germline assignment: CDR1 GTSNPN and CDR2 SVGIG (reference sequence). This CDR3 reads CAWRGQGIGELFF. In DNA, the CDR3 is TGTGCCTGGAGAGGACAGGGGATCGGGGAGCTGTTTTTT.

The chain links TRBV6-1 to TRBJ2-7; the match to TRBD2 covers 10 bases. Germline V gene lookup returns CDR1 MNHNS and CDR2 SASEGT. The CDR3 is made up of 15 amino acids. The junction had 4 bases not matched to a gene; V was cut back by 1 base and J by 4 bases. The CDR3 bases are TGTGCCAGCAGTGAAGACCCTAGCGGGAGTTACGAGCAGTACTTC. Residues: CASSEDPSGSYEQYF.

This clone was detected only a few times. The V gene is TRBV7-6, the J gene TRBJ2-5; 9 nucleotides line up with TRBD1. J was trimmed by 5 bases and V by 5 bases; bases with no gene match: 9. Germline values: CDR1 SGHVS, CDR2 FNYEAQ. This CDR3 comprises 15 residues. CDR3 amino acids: CASSRIQGAYETQYF. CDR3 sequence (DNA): TGTGCCAGCAGCCGAATACAGGGGGCTTATGAGACCCAGTACTTC. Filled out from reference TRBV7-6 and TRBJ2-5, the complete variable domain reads GAGVSQSPRYKVTKRGQDVALRCDPISGHVSLYWYRQALGQGPEFLTYFNYEAQQDKSGLPNDRFSAERPEGSISTLTIQRTEQRDSAMYRCASSRIQGAYETQYFGPGTRLLVL.

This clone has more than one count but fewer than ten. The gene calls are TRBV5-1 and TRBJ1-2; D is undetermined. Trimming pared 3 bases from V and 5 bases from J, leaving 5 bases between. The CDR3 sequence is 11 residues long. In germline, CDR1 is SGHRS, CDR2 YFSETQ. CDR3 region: CASSSGYGYTF. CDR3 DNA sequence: TGCGCCAGCAGCTCGGGTTATGGCTACACCTTC.

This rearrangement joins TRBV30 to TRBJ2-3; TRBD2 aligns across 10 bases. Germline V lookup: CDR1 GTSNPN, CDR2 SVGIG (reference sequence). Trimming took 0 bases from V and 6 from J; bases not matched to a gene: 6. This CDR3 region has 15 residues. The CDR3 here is CAWSVPSGGRDTQYF. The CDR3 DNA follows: TGTGCCTGGAGTGTACCTAGCGGGGGAAGGGATACGCAGTATTTT.

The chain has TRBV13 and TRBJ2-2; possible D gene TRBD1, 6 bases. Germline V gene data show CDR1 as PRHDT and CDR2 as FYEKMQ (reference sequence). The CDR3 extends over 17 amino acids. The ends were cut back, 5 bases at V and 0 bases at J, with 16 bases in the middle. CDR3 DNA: TGTGCCAGCAGCCCAGGTTGGGGGCAGCCGAACACCGGGGAGCTGTTTTTT. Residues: CASSPGWGQPNTGELFF.

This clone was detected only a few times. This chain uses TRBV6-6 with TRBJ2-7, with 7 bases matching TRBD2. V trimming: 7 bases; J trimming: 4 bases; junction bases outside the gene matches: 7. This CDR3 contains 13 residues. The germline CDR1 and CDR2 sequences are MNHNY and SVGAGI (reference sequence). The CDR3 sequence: CASTPSGTYEQYF. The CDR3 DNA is TGTGCCAGCACCCCTAGCGGTACATACGAGCAGTACTTC.

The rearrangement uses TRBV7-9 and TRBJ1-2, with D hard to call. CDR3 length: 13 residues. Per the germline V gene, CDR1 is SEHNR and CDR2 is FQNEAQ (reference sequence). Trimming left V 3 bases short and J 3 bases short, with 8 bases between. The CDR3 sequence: CASSLAGDYGYTF. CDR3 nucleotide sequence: TGTGCCAGCAGCTTGGCTGGAGACTATGGCTACACCTTC.

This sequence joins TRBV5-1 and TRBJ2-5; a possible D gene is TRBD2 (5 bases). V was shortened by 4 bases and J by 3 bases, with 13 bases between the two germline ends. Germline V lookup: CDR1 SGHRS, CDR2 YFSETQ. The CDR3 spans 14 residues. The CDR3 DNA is TGCGCCAGCAGCCCGGAGGTAGGAAAAGAGACCCAGTACTTC. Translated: CASSPEVGKETQYF.

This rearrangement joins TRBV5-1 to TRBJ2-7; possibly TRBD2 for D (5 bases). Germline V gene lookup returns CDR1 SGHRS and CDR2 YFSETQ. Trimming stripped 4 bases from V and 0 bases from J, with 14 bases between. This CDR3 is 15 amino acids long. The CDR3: CASSTWTGSSYEQYF. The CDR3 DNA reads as TGCGCCAGCAGCACTTGGACGGGGAGCTCCTACGAGCAGTACTTC.

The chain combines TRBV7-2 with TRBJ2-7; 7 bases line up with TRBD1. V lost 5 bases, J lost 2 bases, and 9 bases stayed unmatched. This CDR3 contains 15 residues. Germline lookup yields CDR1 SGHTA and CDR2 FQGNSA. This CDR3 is CASSQENRGPYEQYF. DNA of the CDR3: TGTGCCAGCAGCCAGGAGAACAGGGGTCCCTACGAGCAGTACTTC.

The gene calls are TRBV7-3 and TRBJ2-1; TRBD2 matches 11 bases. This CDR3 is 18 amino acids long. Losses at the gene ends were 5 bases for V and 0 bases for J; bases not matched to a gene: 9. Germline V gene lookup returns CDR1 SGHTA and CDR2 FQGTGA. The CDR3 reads CASSPLTSGVSSYNEQFF. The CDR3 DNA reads TGTGCCAGCAGCCCCTTGACTAGCGGGGTGAGCTCCTACAATGAGCAGTTCTTC.

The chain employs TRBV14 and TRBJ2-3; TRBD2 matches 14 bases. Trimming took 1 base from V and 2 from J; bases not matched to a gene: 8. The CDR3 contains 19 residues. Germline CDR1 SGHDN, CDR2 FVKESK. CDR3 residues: CASSQGFPGLAGVTDTQYF. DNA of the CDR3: TGTGCCAGCAGCCAAGGTTTCCCGGGACTAGCGGGAGTCACAGATACGCAGTATTTT. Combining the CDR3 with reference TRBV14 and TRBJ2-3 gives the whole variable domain EAGVTQFPSHSVIEKGQTVTLRCDPISGHDNLYWYRRVMGKEIKFLLHFVKESKQDESGMPNNRFLAERTGGTYSTLKVQPAELEDSGVYFCASSQGFPGLAGVTDTQYFGPGTRLTVL.

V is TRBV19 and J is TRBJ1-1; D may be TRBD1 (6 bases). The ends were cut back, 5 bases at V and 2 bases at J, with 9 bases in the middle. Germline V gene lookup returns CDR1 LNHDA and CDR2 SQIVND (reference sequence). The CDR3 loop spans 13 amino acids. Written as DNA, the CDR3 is TGTGCCAGTAGTGGGGGCTATAACACTGAAGCTTTCTTT. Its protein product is CASSGGYNTEAFF.

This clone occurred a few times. Here the CDR3 reads CAINPGQGTTGELFF. CDR3 bases: TGTGCCATCAACCCGGGACAGGGTACCACCGGGGAGCTGTTTTTT. The rearrangement joins TRBV18 to TRBJ2-2; 9 bases agree with TRBD1. The J segment lost 4 bases and the V segment lost 10 bases, leaving 10 bases of the junction unmatched. The CDR3 length is 15 residues. Germline V gene sequence: CDR1 KGHSH, CDR2 LQKENI.